This record looks at one T cell receptor (beta chain) sequence and its context. These data are taken from a study of CD8 T cells in Susac syndrome. Overall study context: Among the Susac syndrome patients who underwent sequencing, about six had clinically active disease, while fewer than 10 of them were in remission.

With random hexamers, roughly 0.45 to 1 ug RNA was reverse transcribed. TCRdb re-derived calls from the immunoSEQ multiplex PCR reads in MiXCR, one entry per CDR3 protein. Of under 200,000 distinct CDR3 sequences listed, almost 96% are singletons. CDR1 is MDHEN, CDR2 SYDVKM, per germline. CDR3 length: 12 residues. Trimming removed 4 bases at V and 9 bases at J, with 10 bases between. The specimen sequenced was CD4+ T cells from PBMCs. The receptor was isolated from a human donor with Susac syndrome. The chain uses TRBV28 and TRBJ1-5; D remains ambiguous. CDR3 sequence: CASSSLAGPQHF. As DNA, the CDR3 is TGTGCCAGCAGTTCTCTTGCTGGGCCCCAGCATTTT.